A single sample is the source of the 2 T cell receptor beta chains below, sequenced in a study of identical twins. TCRdb re-called the 5' RACE reads through MiXCR, storing one row per CDR3 protein. The repertoire holds roughly 1,500,000 distinct CDR3 sequences, with about 32% as singletons. Sequenced: cord blood. Every receptor here comes from a newborn girl in good health.

V and J are TRBV4-1 and TRBJ2-7; D is unresolved. Germline CDR1 reads MGHRA; CDR2 reads YSYEKL. The CDR3 spans 14 residues. Trimming removed 1 base at V and 2 bases at J, with 9 bases between. The CDR3 loop is CASSQGLSPYEQYF. The CDR3 coding sequence is TGCGCCAGCAGCCAAGGACTCTCGCCCTACGAGCAGTACTTC.

V and J are TRBV4-1 and TRBJ1-5, with TRBD1 identical over 9 bases. V shed 0 bases and J 2 bases; nucleotides not matched to a gene: 11. The CDR3 extends over 19 amino acids. Germline V gene lookup returns CDR1 MGHRA and CDR2 YSYEKL. Written as DNA, the CDR3 is TGCGCCAGCAGCCAAGATAATTTTCCCCGGGACAGGGGCAATCAGCCCCAGCATTTT. Translating gives CASSQDNFPRDRGNQPQHF.